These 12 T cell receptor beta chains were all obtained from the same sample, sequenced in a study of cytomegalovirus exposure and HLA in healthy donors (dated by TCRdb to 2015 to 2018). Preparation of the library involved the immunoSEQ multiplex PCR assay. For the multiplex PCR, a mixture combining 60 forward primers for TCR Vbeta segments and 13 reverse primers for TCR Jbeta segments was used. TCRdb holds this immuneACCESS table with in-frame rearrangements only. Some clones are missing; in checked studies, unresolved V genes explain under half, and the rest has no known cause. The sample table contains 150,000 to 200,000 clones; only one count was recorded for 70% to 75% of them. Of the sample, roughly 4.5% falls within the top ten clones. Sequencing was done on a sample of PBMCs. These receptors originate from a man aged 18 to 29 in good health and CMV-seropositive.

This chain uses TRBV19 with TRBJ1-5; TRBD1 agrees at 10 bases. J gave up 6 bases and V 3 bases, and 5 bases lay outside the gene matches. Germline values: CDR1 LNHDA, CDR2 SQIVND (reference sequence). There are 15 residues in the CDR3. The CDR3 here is CASSMGQGIIQPQHF. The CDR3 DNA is TGTGCCAGTAGTATGGGACAGGGGATAATTCAGCCCCAGCATTTT.

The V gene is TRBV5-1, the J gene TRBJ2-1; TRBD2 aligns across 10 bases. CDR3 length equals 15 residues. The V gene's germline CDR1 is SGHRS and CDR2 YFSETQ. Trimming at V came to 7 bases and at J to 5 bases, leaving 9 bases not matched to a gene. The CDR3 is CASAPSGRLNNEQFF. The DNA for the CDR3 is TGCGCCAGCGCACCTAGCGGGAGATTGAACAATGAGCAGTTCTTC.

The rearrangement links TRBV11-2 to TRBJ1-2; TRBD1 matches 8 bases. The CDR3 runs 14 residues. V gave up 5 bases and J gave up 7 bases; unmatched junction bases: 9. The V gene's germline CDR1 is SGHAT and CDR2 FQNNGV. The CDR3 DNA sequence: TGTGCCAGCAGCCCCTCCTCGGACAGGGCTGGCTACACCTTC. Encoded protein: CASSPSSDRAGYTF.

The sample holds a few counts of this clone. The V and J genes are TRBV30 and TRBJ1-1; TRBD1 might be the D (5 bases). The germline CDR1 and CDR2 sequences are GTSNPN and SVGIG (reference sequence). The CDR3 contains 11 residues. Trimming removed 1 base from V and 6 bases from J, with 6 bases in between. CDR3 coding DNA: TGTGCCTGGAGTGGGGGGGCTGAAGCTTTCTTT. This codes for CAWSGGAEAFF. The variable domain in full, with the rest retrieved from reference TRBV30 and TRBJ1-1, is SQTIHQWPATLVQPVGSPLSLECTVEGTSNPNLYWYRQAAGRGLQLLFYSVGIGQISSEVPQNLSASRPQDRQFILSSKKLLLSDSGFYLCAWSGGAEAFFGQGTRLTVV.

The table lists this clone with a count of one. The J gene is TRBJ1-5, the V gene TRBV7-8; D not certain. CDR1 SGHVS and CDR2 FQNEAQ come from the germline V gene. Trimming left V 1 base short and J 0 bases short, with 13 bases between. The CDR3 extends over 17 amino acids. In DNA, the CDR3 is TGTGCCAGCAGCTTAGTATCCGCCACTTATAGCAATCAGCCCCAGCATTTT. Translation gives CASSLVSATYSNQPQHF.

This CDR3 is CASSQGSDTEAFF. The CDR3 DNA follows: TGTGCCAGCAGCCAAGGGAGCGACACTGAAGCTTTCTTT. The chain is built from TRBV4-2 and TRBJ1-1; D is unclear. The CDR3 is 13 residues long. The V end lost 1 base, the J end lost 3 bases, and 6 bases lay between the germline ends. Germline V lookup: CDR1 LGHNA, CDR2 YNFKEQ.

For the CDR3, the DNA is TGTGCCAGCAGCTTACGACAACAGAACACTGAAGCTTTCTTT. This sequence encodes CASSLRQQNTEAFF. The V gene is TRBV5-4, the J gene TRBJ1-1; no clear D. V was trimmed by 2 bases and J by 1 base, leaving 9 bases between them. The CDR3 length is 14 residues. Germline V lookup: CDR1 SGHNT, CDR2 YYREEE (reference sequence).

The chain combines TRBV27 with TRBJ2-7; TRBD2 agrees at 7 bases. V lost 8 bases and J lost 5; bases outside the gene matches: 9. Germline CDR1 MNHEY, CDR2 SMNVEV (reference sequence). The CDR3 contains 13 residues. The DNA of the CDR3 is TGTGCCAGCCATCGTCGGGGGGACCACGAGCAGTACGTC. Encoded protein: CASHRRGDHEQYV.

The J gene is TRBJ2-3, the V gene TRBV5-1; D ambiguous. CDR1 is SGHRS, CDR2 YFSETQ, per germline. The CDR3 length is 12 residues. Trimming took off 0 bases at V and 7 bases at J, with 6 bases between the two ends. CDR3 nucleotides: TGCGCCAGCAGCTTGGACTCTTATACGCAGTATTTT. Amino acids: CASSLDSYTQYF.

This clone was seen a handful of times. The CDR3 reads CASSIAAGVYEQYV. CDR3 bases: TGTGCCAGTAGTATTGCGGCGGGGGTCTACGAGCAGTACGTC. J is TRBJ2-7 and V is TRBV19; 7 bases align to TRBD2. CDR1 LNHDA and CDR2 SQIVND come from the germline V gene (reference sequence). Trimming took 3 bases from V and 3 from J; bases not matched to a gene: 5. The length of the CDR3 is 14 residues.

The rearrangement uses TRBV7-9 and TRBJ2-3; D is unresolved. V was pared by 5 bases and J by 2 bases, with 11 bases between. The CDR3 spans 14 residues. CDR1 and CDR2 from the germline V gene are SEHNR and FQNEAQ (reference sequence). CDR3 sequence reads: CASSHRQDTDTQYF. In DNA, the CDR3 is TGTGCCAGCAGCCATCGACAAGACACAGATACGCAGTATTTT. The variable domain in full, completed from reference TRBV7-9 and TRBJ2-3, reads DTGVSQNPRHKITKRGQNVTFRCDPISEHNRLYWYRQTLGQGPEFLTYFQNEAQLEKSRLLSDRFSAERPKGSFSTLEIQRTEQGDSAMYLCASSHRQDTDTQYFGPGTRLTVL.

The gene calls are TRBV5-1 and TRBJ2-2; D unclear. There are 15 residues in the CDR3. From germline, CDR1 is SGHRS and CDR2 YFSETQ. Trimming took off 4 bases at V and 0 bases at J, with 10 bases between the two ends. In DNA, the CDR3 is TGCGCCAGCAGCGATACTGGTACGAACACCGGGGAGCTGTTTTTT. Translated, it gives CASSDTGTNTGELFF.